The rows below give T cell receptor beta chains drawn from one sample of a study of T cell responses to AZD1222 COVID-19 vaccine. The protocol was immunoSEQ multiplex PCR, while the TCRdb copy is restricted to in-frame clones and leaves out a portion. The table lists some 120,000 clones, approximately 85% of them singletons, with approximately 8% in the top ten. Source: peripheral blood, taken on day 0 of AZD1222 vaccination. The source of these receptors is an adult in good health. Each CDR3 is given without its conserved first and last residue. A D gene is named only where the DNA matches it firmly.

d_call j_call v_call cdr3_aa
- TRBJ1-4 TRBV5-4 ASSLWSAREKLF
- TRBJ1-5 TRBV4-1 ASSQGKPNQPQH
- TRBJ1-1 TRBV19 ASSWGLNTEAF
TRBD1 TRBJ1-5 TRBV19 ASRPGQLLSNQPQH
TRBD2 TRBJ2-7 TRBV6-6 ASIRSGKGSYEQY
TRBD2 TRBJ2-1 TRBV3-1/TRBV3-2 ASSIVAGGPPEQF
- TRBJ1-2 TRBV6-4 ASLLQGPNYGYT
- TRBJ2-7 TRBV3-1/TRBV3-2 ASSQGGYEQY
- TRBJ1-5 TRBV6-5 ASTPAGALNQPQH
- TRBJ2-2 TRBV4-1 ASSQETARANTGELF
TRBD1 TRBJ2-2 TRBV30 AWTGQINTGELF
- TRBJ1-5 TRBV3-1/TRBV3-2 ASSQLTGSNQPQH
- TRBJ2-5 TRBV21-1 ASSKVGPRGETQY
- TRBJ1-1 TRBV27 ASSSREENTEAF
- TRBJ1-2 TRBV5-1 ASSPPNRQSYGYT
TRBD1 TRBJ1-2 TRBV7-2 ASSLDNRGNYGYT
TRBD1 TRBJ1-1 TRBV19 ASSAGTGGTEAF
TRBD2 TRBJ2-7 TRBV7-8 ASRLRTSGIYEQY
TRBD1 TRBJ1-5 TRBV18 ASSPGQARQPQH
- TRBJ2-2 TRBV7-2 ASRIQGDFGGELF
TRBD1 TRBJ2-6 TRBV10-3 AISPGQGAGGANVLT
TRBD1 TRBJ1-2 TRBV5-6 ASSRNRGHYGYT
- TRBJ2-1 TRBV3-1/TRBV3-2 ASSQQEGGWNDNEQF
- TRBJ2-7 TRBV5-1 ASSLESLGYEQY
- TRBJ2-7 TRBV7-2 ASSSGTPGAPYEQY
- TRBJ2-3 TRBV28 ATWKPSTDTQY
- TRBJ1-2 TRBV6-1 ASSEATGTGGYT
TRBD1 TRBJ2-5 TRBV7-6 ASSLGTGGETQY
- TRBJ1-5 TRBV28 ASSFSNQPQH
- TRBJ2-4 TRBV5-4 ASKVRGENIQY
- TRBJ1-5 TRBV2 ASRVDRSGNQPQH
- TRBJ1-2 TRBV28 ASSLRANYGYT
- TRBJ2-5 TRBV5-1 ASSLTGHPGETQY
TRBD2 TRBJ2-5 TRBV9 ASSVGVAGQETQY
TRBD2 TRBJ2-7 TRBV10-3 AISLLAPTYEQY
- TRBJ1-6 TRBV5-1 ASSFLNSPLH
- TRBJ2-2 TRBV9 ASSVDGRRELF
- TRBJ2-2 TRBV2 ASRLLFEGAGELF
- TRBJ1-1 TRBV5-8 ASSRGLSGTTEAF
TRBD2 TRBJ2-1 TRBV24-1 ATSAASGGGSSYNEQF
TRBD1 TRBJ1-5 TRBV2 ASSEGQGQPQH
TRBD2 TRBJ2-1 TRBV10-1 ASSSTSGRRNEQF
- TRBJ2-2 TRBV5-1 ASSSHPGGIDTGELF
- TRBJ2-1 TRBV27 ASRPLWGELNEQF
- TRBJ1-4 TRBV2 ASSDTDRPNEKLF
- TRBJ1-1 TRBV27 ASSARGKADTEAF
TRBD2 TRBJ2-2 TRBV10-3 AISGRTSGGQYNTGELF
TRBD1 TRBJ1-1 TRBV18 ASSPARTGMNTEAF
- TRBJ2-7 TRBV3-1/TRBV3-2 ASSPLGTWNLYEQY
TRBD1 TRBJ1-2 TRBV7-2 ASSPRQGRGYGYT
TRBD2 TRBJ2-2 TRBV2 ASTPGLAVNTGELF
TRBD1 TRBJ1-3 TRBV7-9 ASSRRQGADTIY
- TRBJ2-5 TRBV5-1 ASSLEGYQETQY
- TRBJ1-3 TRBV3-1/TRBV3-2 ASSQDLGGVAGNTIY
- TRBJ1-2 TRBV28 ASRLSAQGIST
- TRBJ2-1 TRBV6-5 ASRVSGPHEQF
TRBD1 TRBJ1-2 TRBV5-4 ASSVGTVSNYGYT
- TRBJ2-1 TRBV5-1 ASSTTGEQF
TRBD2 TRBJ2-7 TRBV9 ASSASGTTYEQY
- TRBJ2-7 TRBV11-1 ASSFGRGDEQY